The subject of this entry is one T cell receptor (beta chain). CDR1 and CDR2 (germline): SGHNT, YYREEE (reference sequence). The CDR3 is made up of 13 amino acids. V was pared by 3 bases and J by 0 bases, with 6 bases between. These data come from a study of a mutant IDH1 vaccine in newly diagnosed glioma. Study-wide background: Of the patients given treatment, approximately 62% were male and about 38% were female, and a mean age of around 44 years was recorded.

Repertoires were generated with immunoSEQ multiplex PCR, while TCRdb's copy carries only in-frame clones and drops some. There are 50,000 to 65,000 clones in the sample; more than 80% occur only once, and approximately 20% lies in the top ten. Time point of the sample: baseline, week 1 (first vaccination visit). Described treatment: pre-vaccination baseline after standard-of-care therapy. The specimen comprised PBMCs, sampled from a glioma patient treated with radiotherapy, temozolomide or both. V usage is TRBV5-4 and J usage is TRBJ1-1; D not certain. The sequence was collected from a man younger than 30 with glioma. CDR3 sequence (DNA): TGTGCCAGCAGCTCGTCAATGAACACTGAAGCTTTCTTT. Its protein is CASSSSMNTEAFF. Full variable domain (remainder filled in from reference TRBV5-4 and TRBJ1-1): ETGVTQSPTHLIKTRGQQVTLRCSSQSGHNTVSWYQQALGQGPQFIFQYYREEENGRGNFPPRFSGLQFPNYSSELNVNALELDDSALYLCASSSSMNTEAFFGQGTRLTVV.